A single sample gave rise to the 25 T cell receptor beta chains below, sequenced in a study of T cells in Graves' hyperthyroidism and ophthalmopathy. Amplification of TCR beta CDR3 regions was performed using RNA transcripts as template. A set of HTBI primers served as the primers for a first-round RT-PCR of the TCR CDR3. Via MiXCR, TCRdb re-called the multiplex PCR reads, giving one row per CDR3 protein. Of approximately 430,000 distinct CDR3 sequences in the sample, about 15% were seen once. Sequencing was done on a sample of blood. These receptors all stem from a man aged 18 to 29 with Graves' ophthalmopathy.

This clonotype has ten or more counts. The chain has TRBV5-1 and TRBJ2-4; possibly TRBD2 for D (6 bases). Trimming left V 2 bases short and J 5 bases short, with 20 bases between. The CDR3 sequence is 17 residues long. Germline CDR1 is SGHRS and CDR2 is YFSETQ. The CDR3 DNA follows: TGCGCCAGCAGCTTATGGGGCCTCGGGACTTACGAAAACATTCAGTACTTC. Its protein product is CASSLWGLGTYENIQYF.

This clonotype was counted at least ten times. The chain couples TRBV19 to TRBJ2-7, with D possibly being TRBD1 (6 bases). From germline, CDR1 is LNHDA and CDR2 SQIVND (reference sequence). V lost 5 bases and J lost 2, with 10 bases in between. This CDR3 has 13 residues. The CDR3 region has the DNA TGTGCCAGTAGTCCCAACAGGGCCTACGAGCAGTACTTC. It codes for CASSPNRAYEQYF.

This clonotype was detected many times. The chain uses TRBV6-5 and TRBJ1-2; D perhaps matches TRBD1 (6 bases). The CDR3 totals 14 residues. In germline, CDR1 is MNHEY, CDR2 SVGAGI. Trimming left V 0 bases short and J 8 bases short, with 13 bases between. The CDR3 DNA reads TGTGCCAGCAGTTACTCGGCACAGGGAACGGGCTACACCTTC. Protein product: CASSYSAQGTGYTF.

This clonotype was detected ten times or more. V is TRBV2 and J is TRBJ2-5; TRBD2 aligns across 10 bases. The CDR3 is 15 amino acids. Germline lookup yields CDR1 SNHLY and CDR2 FYNNEI. J gave up 4 bases and V 6 bases, and 8 bases lay outside the gene matches. The CDR3 bases are TGTGCCAGCAGCCTTAGCGGGGGGAGCCGAGAGACCCAGTACTTC. It is translated as CASSLSGGSRETQYF.

The chain combines TRBV18 with TRBJ2-1; no definite D call. The V gene's germline CDR1 is KGHSH and CDR2 LQKENI. V was trimmed by 0 bases and J by 8 bases, leaving 8 bases between them. The CDR3 has 13 amino acids. CDR3 nucleotide sequence: TGTGCCAGCTCACCACCTAGCCTTTATGAGCAGTTCTTC. Translated, it gives CASSPPSLYEQFF.

This clonotype appeared many times. The chain joins TRBV24-1 to TRBJ1-5, with TRBD1 as a possible D gene (5 bases). The ends were cut back, 3 bases at V and 3 bases at J, with 14 bases in the middle. Germline CDR1 and CDR2: KGHDR and SFDVKD. CDR3 length: 16 residues. Here the CDR3 reads CATSDRSQGSNQPQHF. In nucleotides, the CDR3 is TGTGCCACCAGTGATCGATCGCAGGGCTCCAATCAGCCCCAGCATTTT.

This clonotype was counted at least ten times. CDR3 coding DNA: TGTGCCAGCAGCCAAGAAGGACAGTCCTACAATGAGCAGTTCTTC. Encoded protein: CASSQEGQSYNEQFF. V gene TRBV3-1 combines with J gene TRBJ2-1, with D possibly being TRBD1 (6 bases). Germline CDR1 reads LGHDT; CDR2 reads YNNKEL (reference sequence). Trimming pared 0 bases from V and 1 base from J, leaving 7 bases between. The CDR3 totals 15 residues.

This clonotype appeared many times. The rearrangement uses TRBV11-3 and TRBJ1-1, with TRBD1 identical over 7 bases. Germline lookup yields CDR1 SGHNT and CDR2 YENEEA. The CDR3 is made up of 15 amino acids. V lost 5 bases, J lost 0 bases, and 6 bases stayed unmatched. The CDR3 is CASSTQGQLNTEAFF. The DNA for the CDR3 is TGTGCCAGCAGCACCCAGGGACAGCTGAACACTGAAGCTTTCTTT.

This clonotype was picked up many times. CDR3 sequence (DNA): TGCAGTGCGACCGGACTAGCGGGAGAAACAGATACGCAGTATTTT. This translates into CSATGLAGETDTQYF. V is TRBV20-1 and J is TRBJ2-3; 13 bases map to TRBD2. J lost 3 bases, V lost 6 bases, and 6 bases had no gene match. The germline V gene encodes CDR1 DFQATT and CDR2 SNEGSKA (reference sequence). This CDR3 is 15 amino acids long.

This clonotype was seen many times. The chain uses TRBV5-8 and TRBJ1-1; D not resolved. Germline values: CDR1 SGHTS, CDR2 YDEGEE. The CDR3 is made up of 16 amino acids. V was shortened by 2 bases and J by 3 bases, with 17 bases between the two germline ends. CDR3 nucleotides: TGTGCCAGCAGCTTTCGGCTCAGCCCTTTGGACACTGAAGCTTTCTTT. Its translation is CASSFRLSPLDTEAFF.

The chain recombines TRBV5-1 with TRBJ2-1; no definite D call. The CDR3 is 13 residues long. V lost 0 bases and J lost 7, with 8 bases in between. CDR1 and CDR2 from the germline V gene are SGHRS and YFSETQ. CDR3: CASSLGQPNEQFF. The DNA for the CDR3 is TGCGCCAGCAGCTTGGGCCAGCCAAATGAGCAGTTCTTC.

Ten or more counts support this clonotype. The V gene is TRBV30, the J gene TRBJ2-7; perhaps TRBD2 as D (7 bases). CDR1 and CDR2 (germline): GTSNPN, SVGIG (reference sequence). V was trimmed by 0 bases and J by 0 bases, leaving 9 bases between them. The CDR3 totals 14 residues. DNA of the CDR3: TGTGCCTGGAGTGTAGGGGGGGTCTCCTACGAGCAGTACTTC. It yields the protein CAWSVGGVSYEQYF.

In its sample, this clonotype was seen a few times. Possible read error: a much larger clone is one base away. The genes are TRBV18 and TRBJ1-2, with unresolved D. Trimming pared 10 bases from V and 0 bases from J, leaving 6 bases between. This CDR3 contains 11 residues. Germline V gives CDR1 KGHSH, CDR2 LQKENI. CDR3 sequence (DNA): TGTGCCACTCTAGCTAACTATGGCTACACCTTC. Amino acids: CATLANYGYTF.

A few counts support this clonotype. One end of the junction is discordant with germline, which a read error may explain. The chain joins TRBV3-1 to TRBJ1-2; D is unclear. Germline CDR1 is LGHDT and CDR2 is YNNKEL (reference sequence). The CDR3 has 13 residues. The CDR3 region is CANSQVGSYGYTF. The CDR3 bases are TGTGCCAACAGCCAGGTGGGCAGTTATGGCTACACCTTC.

This clonotype has more than one count but fewer than ten. The gene calls are TRBV9 and TRBJ1-1; D remains ambiguous. V dropped 4 bases and J dropped 4 bases, with 11 bases sitting between them. Germline V gene sequence: CDR1 SGDLS, CDR2 YYNGEE. The CDR3 is made up of 13 amino acids. CDR3 in amino acids: CASSKTRFTEAFF. The CDR3 DNA follows: TGTGCCAGCAGCAAGACAAGGTTCACTGAAGCTTTCTTT.

In this sample, this clonotype turned up many times. This rearrangement joins TRBV18 to TRBJ2-1; 9 bases fit TRBD2. V dropped 3 bases and J dropped 7; count of bases not matched to a gene: 4. Germline V gene sequence: CDR1 KGHSH, CDR2 LQKENI. The CDR3 runs to 14 residues. The DNA for the CDR3 is TGTGCCAGCTCACCGGCTAGCGGGACTAATGAGCAGTTCTTC. This gives the protein CASSPASGTNEQFF.

This clonotype has ten or more counts. The DNA for the CDR3 is TGTGCCAGCAGCTTAGGCGCTTCGCAGTTCTTC. Translating it yields CASSLGASQFF. The chain recombines TRBV11-3 with TRBJ2-1, with unresolved D. CDR1 SGHNT and CDR2 YENEEA come from the germline V gene. Trimming took 1 base from V and 12 from J, leaving 7 bases between them. The CDR3 is 11 residues long.

Concerning this clonotype itself: A clone one base away is much larger, so this may be a read error. This chain uses TRBV5-1 with TRBJ2-1; 14 bases match TRBD2. Germline V gives CDR1 SGHRS, CDR2 YFSETQ. After removal of 3 bases from V and 7 bases from J, the junction contained 0 bases not matched to a gene. The CDR3 runs 14 residues. The CDR3 here is CASSWTSGGNEQFF. CDR3 nucleotides: TGCGCCAGCAGCTGGACTAGCGGGGGGAATGAGCAGTTCTTC.

The chain uses TRBV5-1 and TRBJ2-3; 11 bases are shared with TRBD2. Germline V CDR1 and CDR2: SGHRS, YFSETQ. The CDR3 contains 16 residues. V dropped 2 bases and J dropped 5; count of bases not matched to a gene: 7. CDR3 residues: CASSLIAGGPKDTQYF. The CDR3 region has the DNA TGCGCCAGCAGCTTAATAGCGGGGGGGCCTAAAGATACGCAGTATTTT.

Notes on this clonotype: A clone one base away is much larger, so this may be a read error. The chain combines TRBV2 with TRBJ1-4; 10 bases align to TRBD1. CDR1 is SNHLY and CDR2 is FYNNEI in the germline V gene. Trimming removed 11 bases from V and 7 bases from J; junction bases left unmatched: 10. CDR3 size: 14 residues. The CDR3 loop reads CAGVPGQGSEKLFF. CDR3 DNA: TGTGCCGGCGTACCGGGACAGGGGTCTGAAAAACTGTTTTTT.

Points on this clonotype: One end of the junction does not line up with germline, which may come from a read error. The J gene is TRBJ2-5, the V gene TRBV15; the D gene is possibly TRBD2 (5 bases). Germline V gene lookup returns CDR1 LNHNV and CDR2 YYDKDF (reference sequence). This CDR3 is built from 15 residues. As DNA, the CDR3 is TGTGCCACCAGCACCTGCCGGGGTTTAGAAGAGGCCCAGTACTTC. Translated: CATSTCRGLEEAQYF.

The chain combines TRBV9 with TRBJ2-2; 9 nucleotides agree with TRBD2. The V gene end was trimmed by 7 bases and the J gene end by 5 bases; junction bases not matched to a gene: 15. Germline CDR1 reads SGDLS; CDR2 reads YYNGEE. The CDR3 runs to 17 residues. CDR3 sequence: CASAGGPAAGGTGELFF. CDR3 bases: TGTGCCAGCGCAGGAGGGCCGGCAGCGGGAGGTACCGGGGAGCTGTTTTTT.

The table lists this clonotype with many counts. The chain uses TRBV12-3 or TRBV12-4 and TRBJ1-1; no definite D call. Between the trimmed V and J ends, which lost 2 bases and 3 bases, there was a span of 7 bases. This CDR3 comprises 13 residues. The CDR3 nucleotides read TGTGCCAGCAGTTTATTTGGGGACACTGAAGCTTTCTTT. Translation: CASSLFGDTEAFF.

This clonotype has a count of ten or more. The rearrangement links TRBV3-1 to TRBJ2-7; D possibly corresponds to TRBD2 (5 bases). The CDR3 runs to 16 residues. Germline V lookup: CDR1 LGHDT, CDR2 YNNKEL (reference sequence). The ends were cut back, 1 base at V and 4 bases at J, with 17 bases in the middle. The CDR3 region is CASSQVWIGSRYEQYF. The CDR3 coding sequence is TGTGCCAGCAGCCAAGTTTGGATTGGGAGCAGGTACGAGCAGTACTTC.

This clonotype was seen at least ten times. This rearrangement joins TRBV6-1 to TRBJ1-5; D is unclear. This CDR3 comprises 13 residues. The V gene's germline CDR1 is MNHNS and CDR2 SASEGT. The V and J ends lost 3 bases and 5 bases respectively, with 8 bases between them. In nucleotides, the CDR3 is TGTGCCAGCAGTGATAGTACGGATCAGCCCCAGCATTTT. This translates into CASSDSTDQPQHF.